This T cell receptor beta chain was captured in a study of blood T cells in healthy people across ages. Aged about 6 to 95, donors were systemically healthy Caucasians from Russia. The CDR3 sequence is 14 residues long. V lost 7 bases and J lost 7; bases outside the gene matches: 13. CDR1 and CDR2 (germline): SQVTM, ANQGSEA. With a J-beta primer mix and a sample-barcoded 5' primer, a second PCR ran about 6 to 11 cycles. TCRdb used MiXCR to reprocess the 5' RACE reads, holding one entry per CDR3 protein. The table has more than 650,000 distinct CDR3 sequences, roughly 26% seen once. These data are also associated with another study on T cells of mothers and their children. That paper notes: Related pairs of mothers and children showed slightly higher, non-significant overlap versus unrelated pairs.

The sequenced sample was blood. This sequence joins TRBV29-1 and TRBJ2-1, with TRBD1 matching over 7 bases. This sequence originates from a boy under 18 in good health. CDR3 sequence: CSARVGGSLNEQFF. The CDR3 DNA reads TGCAGCGCCCGCGTAGGGGGCTCCCTTAATGAGCAGTTCTTC.